The next 27 T cell receptor beta chains were all read from a single sample in a study of control samples from healthy donors and cancer patients. The repertoire was sequenced with immunoSEQ multiplex PCR; TCRdb's copy has only in-frame clones and lacks some. The sample holds approximately 90,000 clones; under 90% are singletons and the top ten take less than 2.5%. Sequencing was performed on blood. The source is a woman in her forties in good health.

The genes are TRBV6-5 and TRBJ1-3, with D possibly being TRBD1 (5 bases). The CDR3 totals 11 residues. Deletions cut 8 bases from V and 9 bases from J, with 11 bases between. Germline V gene sequence: CDR1 MNHEY, CDR2 SVGAGI. CDR3 bases: TGTGCCAGCGATTGGGGGGGCACCATATATTTT. Amino acid sequence: CASDWGGTIYF.

For the CDR3, the DNA is TGTGCCAGCGGGTCCCGACTAGCTGACTCCTACAATGAGCAGTTCTTC. This gives the protein CASGSRLADSYNEQFF. V and J are TRBV6-6 and TRBJ2-1, with 7 nucleotides matching TRBD2. Trimming cost V 8 bases and J 0 bases; bases outside gene matches: 10. Germline assignment: CDR1 MNHNY and CDR2 SVGAGI (reference sequence). This CDR3 contains 16 residues.

This chain connects TRBV6-6 to TRBJ2-7, with 9 bases lining up with TRBD1. Germline V lookup: CDR1 MNHNY, CDR2 SVGAGI (reference sequence). CDR3 size: 15 residues. The J segment lost 2 bases and the V segment lost 5 bases, leaving 7 bases of the junction unmatched. Written as DNA, the CDR3 is TGTGCCAGCAGTAGGGCCGGGACAGGGACCTACGAGCAGTACTTC. It specifies CASSRAGTGTYEQYF.

This chain links TRBV27 with TRBJ2-7, with D tentatively TRBD1 (5 bases). Germline CDR1 reads MNHEY; CDR2 reads SMNVEV (reference sequence). V was pared by 0 bases and J by 3 bases, with 12 bases between. This CDR3 has 15 residues. The CDR3 nucleotides are TGTGCCAGCAGTTTATCGTTGGCAGGGATCTACGAGCAGTACTTC. It is translated as CASSLSLAGIYEQYF.

The J gene is TRBJ2-3, the V gene TRBV7-9; TRBD2 is a possible D gene (5 bases). This CDR3 comprises 15 residues. The germline gives CDR1 SEHNR, CDR2 FQNEAQ (reference sequence). Trimming cost V 2 bases and J 3 bases, with 12 bases left between them. CDR3: CASSLWLRETDTQYF. CDR3 coding DNA: TGTGCCAGCAGCTTATGGCTTAGGGAGACAGATACGCAGTATTTT. The full variable domain, with the rest looked up from reference TRBV7-9 and TRBJ2-3, is DTGVSQNPRHKITKRGQNVTFRCDPISEHNRLYWYRQTLGQGPEFLTYFQNEAQLEKSRLLSDRFSAERPKGSFSTLEIQRTEQGDSAMYLCASSLWLRETDTQYFGPGTRLTVL.

This chain's CDR3 is CASSLGDSSHFSYEQYF. The CDR3 DNA is TGTGCCAGCAGCTTGGGGGACAGTTCCCACTTCTCCTACGAGCAGTACTTC. The chain links TRBV5-6 to TRBJ2-7; TRBD1 agrees at 7 bases. CDR1 is SGHDT and CDR2 is YYEEEE in the germline V gene. The CDR3 consists of 17 residues. V dropped 0 bases and J dropped 0; count of bases not matched to a gene: 9. The full variable domain, with the rest looked up from reference TRBV5-6 and TRBJ2-7, is DAGVTQSPTHLIKTRGQQVTLRCSPKSGHDTVSWYQQALGQGPQFIFQYYEEEERQRGNFPDRFSGHQFPNYSSELNVNALLLGDSALYLCASSLGDSSHFSYEQYFGPGTRLTVT.

This clone was picked up one time. The V call is TRBV10-3, the J call TRBJ2-3; 9 bases fit TRBD2. V was clipped by 7 bases and J by 1 base; unmatched bases: 6. The CDR3 consists of 15 residues. Looked up from germline, CDR1 is ENHRY and CDR2 is SYGVKD. The CDR3 nucleotides are TGTGCCATCAACCAGCGGGGGGCCCGCACAGATACGCAGTATTTT. Amino acids: CAINQRGARTDTQYF.

V usage is TRBV4-3 and J usage is TRBJ1-2, with D tentatively TRBD1 (5 bases). CDR3 length: 14 amino acids. From germline, CDR1 is LGHNA and CDR2 YSLEER. The V gene lost 0 bases and the J gene lost 5 bases, with 10 bases spanning the gap. For the CDR3, the DNA is TGCGCCAGCAGCCAAGAGGGGGGATCATATGGCTACACCTTC. It specifies CASSQEGGSYGYTF.

This clone was recorded a few times. The chain recombines TRBV30 with TRBJ1-5; maybe TRBD1 (6 bases). The V gene lost 2 bases and the J gene lost 4 bases, with 6 bases spanning the gap. Germline assignment: CDR1 GTSNPN and CDR2 SVGIG (reference sequence). The CDR3 totals 12 residues. The CDR3 DNA reads as TGTGCCTGGAGTCAGGGGAATCAGCCCCAGCATTTT. It is translated as CAWSQGNQPQHF.

Here the CDR3 reads CASSQEVRFHEQYF. DNA of the CDR3: TGCGCCAGCAGCCAAGAGGTCCGTTTCCACGAGCAGTACTTC. This chain uses TRBV4-1 with TRBJ2-7; D gene ambiguous. CDR3 length: 14 amino acids. Trimming cost V 0 bases and J 5 bases, with 11 bases left between them. Germline lookup yields CDR1 MGHRA and CDR2 YSYEKL.

The rearrangement links TRBV6-5 to TRBJ1-4; 8 positions agree with TRBD1. CDR3 length: 15 residues. The trim removed 6 bases at V and 6 bases at J, leaving 9 bases unmatched. The germline CDR1 and CDR2 sequences are MNHEY and SVGAGI. The CDR3 region has the DNA TGTGCCAGCAGCGGGACAGGCCGAACCGATGAAAAACTGTTTTTT. This translates into CASSGTGRTDEKLFF.

The chain uses TRBV24-1 and TRBJ2-5, with a possible D match to TRBD2 (6 bases). The CDR3 extends over 15 amino acids. Germline loops: CDR1 KGHDR, CDR2 SFDVKD. With 0 bases removed from V and 5 bases from J, the gap between germline ends came to 12 bases. The CDR3, as DNA: TGTGCCACCAGTGATTTGCAGGCGGGATCGGAGACCCAGTACTTC. It codes for CATSDLQAGSETQYF.

This CDR3 is CASSSDLAGGYTF. The CDR3 DNA follows: TGCGCCAGCAGCTCGGACCTGGCGGGCGGCTACACCTTC. The chain employs TRBV5-1 and TRBJ1-2; no reliable D call. The V end was cut by 3 bases, the J end by 8 bases, with 14 bases between. Germline CDR1 is SGHRS and CDR2 is YFSETQ. The CDR3 covers 13 residues.

The chain couples TRBV19 to TRBJ2-1; possibly TRBD1 for D (5 bases). Between the trimmed V and J ends, which lost 8 bases and 3 bases, there was a span of 14 bases. The germline V gene has CDR1 LNHDA and CDR2 SQIVND (reference sequence). The CDR3 loop spans 14 amino acids. CDR3 in DNA: TGTGCCAGTTCCTTTTCGACAGACTACAATGAGCAGTTCTTC. It encodes CASSFSTDYNEQFF.

This sequence joins TRBV6-6 and TRBJ2-3, with D maybe TRBD1 (7 bases). From germline, CDR1 is MNHNY and CDR2 SVGAGI (reference sequence). This CDR3 region has 15 residues. The germline V and J ends were trimmed by 7 bases and 2 bases, with 16 bases remaining between them. The chain's CDR3 is CASTLGGGPTDTQYF. CDR3 coding DNA: TGTGCCAGCACCTTAGGAGGGGGCCCCACAGATACGCAGTATTTT.

The chain carries TRBV7-2 and TRBJ2-3, with D uncertain. CDR1 and CDR2 (germline): SGHTA, FQGNSA. This CDR3 spans 18 amino acids. With 0 bases removed from V and 3 bases from J, the gap between germline ends came to 19 bases. The CDR3 here is CASSLALYPLGQTDTQYF. CDR3 nucleotides: TGTGCCAGCAGCTTAGCGCTCTACCCGCTCGGGCAAACAGATACGCAGTATTTT.

The rearrangement uses TRBV7-3 and TRBJ2-5; D might be TRBD1 (5 bases). This CDR3 is 14 amino acids long. Germline V gives CDR1 SGHTA, CDR2 FQGTGA. Trimming stripped 4 bases from V and 1 base from J, with 10 bases between. Written as DNA, the CDR3 is TGTGCCAGCAGCTCCACAGGACCCCAAGAGACCCAGTACTTC. As protein: CASSSTGPQETQYF.

This chain connects TRBV5-8 to TRBJ2-6; tentatively, D is TRBD1 (5 bases). Germline V gene data show CDR1 as SGHTS and CDR2 as YDEGEE. Trimming took off 0 bases at V and 4 bases at J, with 5 bases between the two ends. The CDR3 covers 14 residues. CDR3 protein: CASSLGTGANVLTF. The DNA of the CDR3 is TGTGCCAGCAGCTTGGGGACAGGGGCCAACGTCCTGACTTTC. Complete variable domain (other parts from reference TRBV5-8 and TRBJ2-6): EAGVTQSPTHLIKTRGQQATLRCSPISGHTSVYWYQQALGLGLQFLLWYDEGEERNRGNFPPRFSGRQFPNYSSELNVNALELEDSALYLCASSLGTGANVLTFGAGSRLTVL.

The chain carries TRBV7-9 and TRBJ1-5; possibly TRBD1 for D (5 bases). CDR3 length equals 16 residues. Germline V gene sequence: CDR1 SEHNR, CDR2 FQNEAQ (reference sequence). V was clipped by 1 base and J by 0 bases, with 10 bases between them. The DNA for the CDR3 is TGTGCCAGCAGCTTAGGAGGGGTTAATAGCAATCAGCCCCAGCATTTT. Translation: CASSLGGVNSNQPQHF.

The chain employs TRBV11-3 and TRBJ1-6; no reliable D call. Germline V CDR1 and CDR2: SGHNT, YENEEA. V was clipped by 4 bases and J by 8 bases, with 9 bases between them. The length of the CDR3 is 13 residues. As DNA, the CDR3 is TGTGCCAGCAGCTGGGCGGAAGATTCACCCCTCCACTTT. Amino acids: CASSWAEDSPLHF. Full variable domain (rest looked up from reference TRBV11-3 and TRBJ1-6): EAGVVQSPRYKIIEKKQPVAFWCNPISGHNTLYWYLQNLGQGPELLIRYENEEAVDDSQLPKDRFSAERLKGVDSTLKIQPAELGDSAVYLCASSWAEDSPLHFGNGTRLTVT.

The chain is built from TRBV3-1 (or the pseudogene TRBV3-2) and TRBJ2-3; no reliable D call. This CDR3 contains 13 residues. V lost 1 base and J 5 bases, leaving 7 bases between the germline ends. CDR1 LGHDT and CDR2 YNNKEL come from the germline V gene (reference sequence). The CDR3 DNA reads TGTGCCAGCAGCCAAGGGTTGGAAGATACGCAGTATTTT. Protein product: CASSQGLEDTQYF.

The J gene is TRBJ1-2, the V gene TRBV5-4, with 8 bases that match TRBD1. CDR3 size: 15 residues. Germline loops: CDR1 SGHNT, CDR2 YYREEE (reference sequence). Trimming took 2 bases from V and 2 from J; bases not matched to a gene: 5. As DNA, the CDR3 is TGTGCCAGCAGCTTAGGCGGACAGGGCAACTATGGCTACACCTTC. It specifies CASSLGGQGNYGYTF.

CDR3 region: CASSYGRNQPQHF. The CDR3 DNA follows: TGTGCCAGCAGTTATGGGAGGAATCAGCCCCAGCATTTT. The gene calls are TRBV5-6 and TRBJ1-5; D is uncertain. Trimming stripped 5 bases from V and 4 bases from J, with 10 bases between. Per germline, CDR1 SGHDT and CDR2 YYEEEE. The CDR3 sequence is 13 residues long.

The rearrangement links TRBV5-8 to TRBJ2-7; D remains ambiguous. This CDR3 comprises 12 residues. The germline V gene has CDR1 SGHTS and CDR2 YDEGEE. The V end lost 1 base, the J end lost 3 bases, and 5 bases lay between the germline ends. This CDR3 is CASSLRYYEQYF. As DNA, the CDR3 is TGTGCCAGCAGCTTGCGTTACTACGAGCAGTACTTC.

The rearrangement joins TRBV5-3 to TRBJ2-3; 9 bases are a match to TRBD1. TRBV5-3 is an open reading frame, and its role is uncertain. V shed 4 bases, J shed 7 bases, and the junction held 4 bases outside the gene matches. The CDR3 consists of 13 residues. CDR3 amino acids: CARSGGQGNTQYF. The CDR3 nucleotides are TGTGCCAGAAGCGGGGGACAGGGAAATACGCAGTATTTT.

The rearrangement links TRBV6-5 to TRBJ1-5; 7 bases line up with TRBD1. V trimming: 6 bases; J trimming: 7 bases; junction bases outside the gene matches: 9. The CDR3 sequence is 14 residues long. Germline V lookup: CDR1 MNHEY, CDR2 SVGAGI. The DNA of the CDR3 is TGTGCCAGCAGAGACAGGGCCGGTTACCAGCCCCAGCATTTT. The encoded protein is CASRDRAGYQPQHF.

This chain connects TRBV7-2 to TRBJ1-3; 9 bases are shared with TRBD1. From germline, CDR1 is SGHTA and CDR2 FQGNSA. The ends lost 2 bases at V and 1 base at J; junction bases unmatched: 3. The CDR3 has 16 residues. The CDR3 DNA reads TGTGCCAGCAGCTTACGACAGGGGGGATCTGGAAACACCATATATTTT. Encoded protein: CASSLRQGGSGNTIYF. Supplemented by reference TRBV7-2 and TRBJ1-3, the full variable domain reads GAGVSQSPSNKVTEKGKDVELRCDPISGHTALYWYRQSLGQGLEFLIYFQGNSAPDKSGLPSDRFSAERTGGSVSTLTIQRTQQEDSAVYLCASSLRQGGSGNTIYFGEGSWLTVV.